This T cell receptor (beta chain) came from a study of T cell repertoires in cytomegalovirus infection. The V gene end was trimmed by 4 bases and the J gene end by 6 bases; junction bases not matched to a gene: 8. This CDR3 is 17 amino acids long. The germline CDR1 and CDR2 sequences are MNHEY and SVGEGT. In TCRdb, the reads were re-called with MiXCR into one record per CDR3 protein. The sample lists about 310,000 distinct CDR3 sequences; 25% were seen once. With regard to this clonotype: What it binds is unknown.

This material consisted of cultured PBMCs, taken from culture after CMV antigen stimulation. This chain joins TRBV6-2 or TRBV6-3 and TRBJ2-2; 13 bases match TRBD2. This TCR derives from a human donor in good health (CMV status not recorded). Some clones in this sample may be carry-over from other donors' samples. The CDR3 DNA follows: TGTGCCAGCAGTTGGCGGACTAGCGGGAGTTCGGCCGGGGAGCTGTTTTTT. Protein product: CASSWRTSGSSAGELFF.